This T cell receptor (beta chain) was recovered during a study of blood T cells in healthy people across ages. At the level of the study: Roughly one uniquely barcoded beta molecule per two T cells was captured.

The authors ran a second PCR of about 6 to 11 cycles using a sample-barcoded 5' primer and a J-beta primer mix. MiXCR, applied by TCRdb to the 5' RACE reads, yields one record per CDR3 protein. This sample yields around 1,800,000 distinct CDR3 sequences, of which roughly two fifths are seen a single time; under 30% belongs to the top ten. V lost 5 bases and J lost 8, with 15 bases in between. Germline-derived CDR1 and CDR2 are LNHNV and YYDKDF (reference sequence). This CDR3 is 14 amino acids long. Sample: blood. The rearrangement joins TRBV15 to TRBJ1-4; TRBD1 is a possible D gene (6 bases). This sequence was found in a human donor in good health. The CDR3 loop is CATSPIGGREKLFF. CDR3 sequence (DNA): TGTGCCACCAGCCCGATCGGGGGGCGAGAAAAACTGTTTTTT.